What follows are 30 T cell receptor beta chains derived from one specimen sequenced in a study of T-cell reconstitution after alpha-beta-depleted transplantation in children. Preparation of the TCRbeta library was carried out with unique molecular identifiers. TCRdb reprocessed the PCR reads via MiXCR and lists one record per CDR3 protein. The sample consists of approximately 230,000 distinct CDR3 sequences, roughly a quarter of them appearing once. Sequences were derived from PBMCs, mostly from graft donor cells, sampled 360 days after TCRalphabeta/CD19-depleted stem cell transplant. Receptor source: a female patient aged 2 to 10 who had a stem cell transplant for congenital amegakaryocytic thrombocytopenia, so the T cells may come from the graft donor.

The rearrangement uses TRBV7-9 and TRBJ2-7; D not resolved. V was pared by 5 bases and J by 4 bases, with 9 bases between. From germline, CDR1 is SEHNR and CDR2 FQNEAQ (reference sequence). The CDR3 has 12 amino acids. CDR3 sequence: CASSQRRYEQYF. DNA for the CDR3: TGTGCCAGCAGCCAGAGACGTTACGAGCAGTACTTC.

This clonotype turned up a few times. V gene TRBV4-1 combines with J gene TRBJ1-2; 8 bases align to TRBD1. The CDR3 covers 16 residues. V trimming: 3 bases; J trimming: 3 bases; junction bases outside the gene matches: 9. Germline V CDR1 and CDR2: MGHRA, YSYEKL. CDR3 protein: CASSQDGTGLYYGYTF. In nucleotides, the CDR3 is TGCGCCAGCAGCCAGGATGGGACAGGTCTTTACTATGGCTACACCTTC.

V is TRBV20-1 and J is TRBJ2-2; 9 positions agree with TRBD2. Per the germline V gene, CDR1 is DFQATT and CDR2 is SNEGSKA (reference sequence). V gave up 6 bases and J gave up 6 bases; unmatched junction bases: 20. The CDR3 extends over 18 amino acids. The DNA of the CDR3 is TGCAGTGCCGCGGGCGGGGGGGCCGGTCAGCGGTTCGCCGGGGAGCTGTTTTTT. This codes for CSAAGGGAGQRFAGELFF.

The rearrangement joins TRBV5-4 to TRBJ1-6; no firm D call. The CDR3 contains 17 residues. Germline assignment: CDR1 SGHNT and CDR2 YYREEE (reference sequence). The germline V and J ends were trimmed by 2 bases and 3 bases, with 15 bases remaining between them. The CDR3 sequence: CASSFRFGDLYNSPLHF. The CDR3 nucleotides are TGTGCCAGCAGCTTTAGGTTTGGTGACCTCTATAATTCACCCCTCCACTTT. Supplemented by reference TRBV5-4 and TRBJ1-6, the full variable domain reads ETGVTQSPTHLIKTRGQQVTLRCSSQSGHNTVSWYQQALGQGPQFIFQYYREEENGRGNFPPRFSGLQFPNYSSELNVNALELDDSALYLCASSFRFGDLYNSPLHFGNGTRLTVT.

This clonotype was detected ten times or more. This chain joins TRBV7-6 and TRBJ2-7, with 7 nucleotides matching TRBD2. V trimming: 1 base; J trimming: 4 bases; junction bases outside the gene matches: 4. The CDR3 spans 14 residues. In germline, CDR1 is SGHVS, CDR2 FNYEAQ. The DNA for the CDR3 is TGTGCCAGCAGCTTAGGTTCTAGCGGTTACGAGCAGTACTTC. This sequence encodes CASSLGSSGYEQYF.

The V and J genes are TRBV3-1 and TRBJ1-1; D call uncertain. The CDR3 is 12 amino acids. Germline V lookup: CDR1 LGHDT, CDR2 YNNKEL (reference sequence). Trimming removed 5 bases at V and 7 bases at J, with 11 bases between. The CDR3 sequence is CASSSHYGEAFF. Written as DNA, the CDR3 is TGTGCCAGCAGCTCTCACTACGGTGAAGCTTTCTTT.

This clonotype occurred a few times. The CDR3 DNA follows: TGCAGCGTTGGCGTGGGACCAGCGCAGTTCTTC. This sequence encodes CSVGVGPAQFF. The J gene is TRBJ2-1, the V gene TRBV29-1; the D gene could be TRBD1 or TRBD2 (5 bases each). Trimming removed 4 bases at V and 12 bases at J, with 13 bases between. Germline loops: CDR1 SQVTM, CDR2 ANQGSEA. The CDR3 loop spans 11 amino acids.

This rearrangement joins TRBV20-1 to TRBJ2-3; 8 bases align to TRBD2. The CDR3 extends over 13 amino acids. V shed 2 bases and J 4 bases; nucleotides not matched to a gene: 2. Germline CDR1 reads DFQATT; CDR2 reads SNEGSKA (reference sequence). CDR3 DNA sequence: TGCAGTGCTAGAACGACTAGCGCAGATACGCAGTATTTT. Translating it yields CSARTTSADTQYF.

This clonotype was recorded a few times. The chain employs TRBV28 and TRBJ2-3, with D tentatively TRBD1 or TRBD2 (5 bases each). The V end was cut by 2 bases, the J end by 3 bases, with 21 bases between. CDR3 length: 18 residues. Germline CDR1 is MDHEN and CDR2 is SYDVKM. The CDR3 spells CASSLPFKGPARTDTQYF. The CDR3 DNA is TGTGCCAGCAGTTTACCTTTTAAGGGACCCGCCCGGACAGATACGCAGTATTTT. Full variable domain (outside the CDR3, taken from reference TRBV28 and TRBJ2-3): DVKVTQSSRYLVKRTGEKVFLECVQDMDHENMFWYRQDPGLGLRLIYFSYDVKMKEKGDIPEGYSVSREKKERFSLILESASTNQTSMYLCASSLPFKGPARTDTQYFGPGTRLTVL.

This chain's CDR3 is CASTRTGNTGELFF. The CDR3 DNA follows: TGTGCCAGCACCAGGACTGGCAACACCGGGGAGCTGTTTTTT. J is TRBJ2-2 and V is TRBV25-1, with D possibly matching TRBD2 (5 bases). V lost 7 bases, J lost 2 bases, and 11 bases lay in between. In germline, CDR1 is MGHDK, CDR2 SYGVNS. The CDR3 covers 14 residues. Using reference TRBV25-1 and TRBJ2-2 for the parts outside the CDR3, the full variable domain is EADIYQTPRYLVIGTGKKITLECSQTMGHDKMYWYQQDPGMELHLIHYSYGVNSTEKGDLSSESTVSRIRTEHFPLTLESARPSHTSQYLCASTRTGNTGELFFGEGSRLTVL.

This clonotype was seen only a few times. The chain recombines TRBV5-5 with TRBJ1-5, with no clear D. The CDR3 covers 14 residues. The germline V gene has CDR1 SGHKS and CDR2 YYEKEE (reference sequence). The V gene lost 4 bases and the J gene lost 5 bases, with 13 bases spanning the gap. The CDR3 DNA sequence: TGTGCCAGCAGCCCCGGACGCTCTGATCAGCCCCAGCATTTT. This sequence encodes CASSPGRSDQPQHF. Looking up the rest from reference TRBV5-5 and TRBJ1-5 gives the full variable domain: DAGVTQSPTHLIKTRGQQVTLRCSPISGHKSVSWYQQVLGQGPQFIFQYYEKEERGRGNFPDRFSARQFPNYSSELNVNALLLGDSALYLCASSPGRSDQPQHFGDGTRLSIL.

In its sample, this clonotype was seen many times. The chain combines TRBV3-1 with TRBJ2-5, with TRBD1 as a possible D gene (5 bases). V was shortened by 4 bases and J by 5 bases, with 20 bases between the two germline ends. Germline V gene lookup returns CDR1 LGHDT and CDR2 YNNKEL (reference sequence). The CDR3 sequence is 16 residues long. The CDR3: CASSRRAHYPGETQYF. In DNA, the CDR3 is TGTGCCAGCAGCCGCAGGGCGCATTATCCTGGTGAGACCCAGTACTTC.

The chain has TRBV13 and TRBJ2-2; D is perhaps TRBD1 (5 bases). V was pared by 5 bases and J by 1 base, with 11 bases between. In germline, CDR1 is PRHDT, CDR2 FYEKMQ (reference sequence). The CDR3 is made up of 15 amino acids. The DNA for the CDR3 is TGTGCCAGCAGCCCCTCAGACAGGAACACCGGGGAGCTGTTTTTT. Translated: CASSPSDRNTGELFF.

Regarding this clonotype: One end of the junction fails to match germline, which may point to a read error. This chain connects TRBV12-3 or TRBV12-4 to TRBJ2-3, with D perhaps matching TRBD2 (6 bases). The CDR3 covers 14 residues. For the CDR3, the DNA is TGTGCCAGCAGTTTGGAGGGCGGCACAGATACGCACTATTTT. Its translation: CASSLEGGTDTHYF.

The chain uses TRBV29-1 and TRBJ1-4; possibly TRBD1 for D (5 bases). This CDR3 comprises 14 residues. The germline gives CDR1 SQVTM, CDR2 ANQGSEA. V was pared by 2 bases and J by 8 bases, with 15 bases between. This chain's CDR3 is CSVEISGVGEKLFF. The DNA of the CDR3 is TGCAGCGTTGAAATATCGGGGGTGGGGGAAAAACTGTTTTTT. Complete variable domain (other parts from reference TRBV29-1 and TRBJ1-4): SAVISQKPSRDICQRGTSLTIQCQVDSQVTMMFWYRQQPGQSLTLIATANQGSEATYESGFVIDKFPISRPNLTFSTLTVSNMSPEDSSIYLCSVEISGVGEKLFFGSGTQLSVL.

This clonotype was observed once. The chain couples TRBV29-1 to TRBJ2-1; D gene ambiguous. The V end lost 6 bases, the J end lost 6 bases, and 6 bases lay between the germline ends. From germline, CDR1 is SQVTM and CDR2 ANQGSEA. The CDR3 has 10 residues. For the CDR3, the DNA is TGCAGCGTCAGGATCAATGAGCAGTTCTTC. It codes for CSVRINEQFF.

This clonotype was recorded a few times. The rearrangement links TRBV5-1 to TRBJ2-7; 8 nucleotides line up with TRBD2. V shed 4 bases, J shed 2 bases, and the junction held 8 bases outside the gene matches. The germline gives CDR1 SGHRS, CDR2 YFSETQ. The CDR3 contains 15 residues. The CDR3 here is CASSGASGLAYEQYF. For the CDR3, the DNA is TGCGCCAGCAGCGGGGCTAGCGGGTTAGCCTACGAGCAGTACTTC.

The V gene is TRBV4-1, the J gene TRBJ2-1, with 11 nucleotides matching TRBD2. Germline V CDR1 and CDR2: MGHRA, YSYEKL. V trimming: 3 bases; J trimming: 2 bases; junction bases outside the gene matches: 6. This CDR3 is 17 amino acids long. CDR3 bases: TGCGCCAGCAGCCATCCATCACTAGCGGGAGCCTACAATGAGCAGTTCTTC. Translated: CASSHPSLAGAYNEQFF.

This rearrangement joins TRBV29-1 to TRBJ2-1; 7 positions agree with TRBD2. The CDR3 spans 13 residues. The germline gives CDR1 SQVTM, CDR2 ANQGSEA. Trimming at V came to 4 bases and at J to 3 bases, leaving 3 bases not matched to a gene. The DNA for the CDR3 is TGCAGCGTTGTTGCGGGAGTCTACAATGAGCAGTTCTTC. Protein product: CSVVAGVYNEQFF.

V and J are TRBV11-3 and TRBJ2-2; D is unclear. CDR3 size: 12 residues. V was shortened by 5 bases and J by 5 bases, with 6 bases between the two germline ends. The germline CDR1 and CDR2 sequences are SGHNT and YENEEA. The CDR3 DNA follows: TGTGCCAGCAGCGGACGGACCGGGGAGCTGTTTTTT. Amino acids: CASSGRTGELFF.

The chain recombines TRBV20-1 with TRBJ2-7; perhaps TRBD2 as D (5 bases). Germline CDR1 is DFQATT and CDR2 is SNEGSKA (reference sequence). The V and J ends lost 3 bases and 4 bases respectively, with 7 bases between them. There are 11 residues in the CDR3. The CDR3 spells CSASVAYEQYF. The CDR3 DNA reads TGCAGTGCTAGTGTAGCGTACGAGCAGTACTTC.

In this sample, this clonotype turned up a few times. CDR3 protein: CATSVLASGSNEQFF. Written as DNA, the CDR3 is TGTGCCACCAGTGTGCTAGCTTCGGGGTCCAATGAGCAGTTCTTC. The chain links TRBV24-1 to TRBJ2-1, with D perhaps TRBD2 (5 bases). The CDR3 runs 15 residues. Trimming removed 5 bases from V and 6 bases from J, with 16 bases in between. The germline CDR1 and CDR2 sequences are KGHDR and SFDVKD.

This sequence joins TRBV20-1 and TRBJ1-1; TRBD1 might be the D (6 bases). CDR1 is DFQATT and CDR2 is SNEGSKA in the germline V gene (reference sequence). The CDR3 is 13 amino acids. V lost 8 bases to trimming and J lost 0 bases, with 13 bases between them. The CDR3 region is CSITGQLNTEAFF. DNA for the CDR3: TGCAGTATCACCGGACAGTTGAACACTGAAGCTTTCTTT.

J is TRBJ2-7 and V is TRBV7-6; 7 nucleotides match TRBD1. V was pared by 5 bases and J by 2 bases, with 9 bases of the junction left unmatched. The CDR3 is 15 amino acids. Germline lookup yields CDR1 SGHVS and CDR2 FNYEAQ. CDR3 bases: TGTGCCAGCAGCCGTAGATTGGGACAGACCTACGAGCAGTACTTC. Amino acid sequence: CASSRRLGQTYEQYF.

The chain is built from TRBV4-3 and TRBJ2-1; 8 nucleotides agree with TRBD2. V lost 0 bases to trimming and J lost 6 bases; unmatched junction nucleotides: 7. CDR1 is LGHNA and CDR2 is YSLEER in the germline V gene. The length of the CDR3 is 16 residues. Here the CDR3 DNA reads TGCGCCAGCAGCCAAGAAGTTGAGCGGGAGCGCAATGAGCAGTTCTTC. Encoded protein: CASSQEVERERNEQFF.

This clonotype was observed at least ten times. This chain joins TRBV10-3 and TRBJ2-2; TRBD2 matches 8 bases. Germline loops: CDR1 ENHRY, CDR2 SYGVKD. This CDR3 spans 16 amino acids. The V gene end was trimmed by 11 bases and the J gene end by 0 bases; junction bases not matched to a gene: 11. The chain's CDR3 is CAVPGGGPANTGELFF. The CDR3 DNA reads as TGTGCCGTCCCCGGGGGGGGCCCCGCGAACACCGGGGAGCTGTTTTTT.

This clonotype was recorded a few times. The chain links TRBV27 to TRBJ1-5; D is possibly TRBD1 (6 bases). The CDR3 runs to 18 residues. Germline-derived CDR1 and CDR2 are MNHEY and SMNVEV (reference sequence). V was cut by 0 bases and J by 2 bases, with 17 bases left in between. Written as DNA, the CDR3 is TGTGCCAGCAGTTTATCGTGGGGGGCCATCGGCGGCAATCAGCCCCAGCATTTT. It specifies CASSLSWGAIGGNQPQHF.

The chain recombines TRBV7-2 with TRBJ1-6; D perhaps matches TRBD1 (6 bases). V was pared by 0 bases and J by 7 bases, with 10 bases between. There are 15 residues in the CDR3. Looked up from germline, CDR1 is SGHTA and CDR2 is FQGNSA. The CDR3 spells CASSLAGQVNSPLHF. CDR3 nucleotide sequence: TGTGCCAGCAGCTTAGCGGGACAAGTAAATTCACCCCTCCACTTT.

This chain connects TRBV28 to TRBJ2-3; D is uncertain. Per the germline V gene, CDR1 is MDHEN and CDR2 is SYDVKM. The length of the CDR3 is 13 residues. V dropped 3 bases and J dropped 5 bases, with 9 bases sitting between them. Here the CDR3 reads CASSFLSGDTQYF. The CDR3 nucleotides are TGTGCCAGCAGTTTCCTAAGTGGAGATACGCAGTATTTT.

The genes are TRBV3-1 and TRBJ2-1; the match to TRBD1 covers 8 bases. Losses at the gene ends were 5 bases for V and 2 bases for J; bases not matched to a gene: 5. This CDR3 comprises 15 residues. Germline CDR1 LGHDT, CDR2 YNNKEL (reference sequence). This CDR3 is CASSTTDRAYNEQFF. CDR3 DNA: TGTGCCAGCAGCACGACGGACAGGGCCTACAATGAGCAGTTCTTC.